These 6 T cell receptor beta chains were sequenced from one sample in a study of cytomegalovirus exposure and HLA in healthy donors. This PCR relied on a set of 60 Vbeta primers and 13 Jbeta primers. The data were produced by immunoSEQ multiplex PCR, yet TCRdb's version contains in-frame clones alone and is incomplete. The sample lists about 170,000 clones, around 76% occurring once. Sequencing input: PBMCs. The origin of the receptors is a man aged 40-49 years in good health and CMV-seropositive.

The chain recombines TRBV7-2 with TRBJ1-2; 7 bases fit TRBD1. The trim removed 5 bases at V and 1 base at J, leaving 7 bases unmatched. From germline, CDR1 is SGHTA and CDR2 FQGNSA. This CDR3 spans 15 amino acids. The CDR3 sequence is CASSPDRAGNYGYTF. CDR3 sequence (DNA): TGTGCCAGCAGCCCTGACAGGGCGGGTAACTATGGCTACACCTTC.

The chain couples TRBV27 to TRBJ1-2, with 8 bases lining up with TRBD1. V gave up 3 bases and J gave up 8 bases; unmatched junction bases: 8. This CDR3 contains 14 residues. Germline V gene sequence: CDR1 MNHEY, CDR2 SMNVEV (reference sequence). The CDR3 DNA sequence: TGTGCCAGCAGTTTCGGACAGGGTGTGGGCGGCTACACCTTC. It codes for CASSFGQGVGGYTF.

The V call is TRBV14, the J call TRBJ2-3; D possibly corresponds to TRBD1 (5 bases). The V gene's germline CDR1 is SGHDN and CDR2 FVKESK. This CDR3 spans 16 amino acids. V was clipped by 0 bases and J by 4 bases, with 14 bases between them. This CDR3 reads CASSQEVGPRSDTQYF. The CDR3 region has the DNA TGTGCCAGCAGCCAAGAGGTGGGGCCACGGTCAGATACGCAGTATTTT. Full variable domain (rest looked up from reference TRBV14 and TRBJ2-3): EAGVTQFPSHSVIEKGQTVTLRCDPISGHDNLYWYRRVMGKEIKFLLHFVKESKQDESGMPNNRFLAERTGGTYSTLKVQPAELEDSGVYFCASSQEVGPRSDTQYFGPGTRLTVL.

The chain joins TRBV6-5 to TRBJ2-7; D possibly corresponds to TRBD1 (6 bases). This CDR3 has 15 amino acids. Trimming shortened V by 6 bases and J by 5 bases, and 20 bases separated the two germline ends. Germline CDR1 reads MNHEY; CDR2 reads SVGAGI. The CDR3 sequence is CASSLHDRPTDEQYF. As DNA, the CDR3 is TGTGCCAGCAGCCTTCACGACAGGCCCACTGACGAGCAGTACTTC.

In its sample, this clone was seen once. The chain links TRBV7-2 to TRBJ1-1; unclear D gene. The CDR3 spans 14 residues. The germline V and J ends were trimmed by 1 base and 0 bases, with 6 bases remaining between them. CDR1 is SGHTA, CDR2 FQGNSA, per germline. The CDR3 here is CASSLGAMNTEAFF. CDR3 DNA sequence: TGTGCCAGCAGCTTAGGGGCGATGAACACTGAAGCTTTCTTT.

This clone is a singleton in its sample. The chain is built from TRBV4-3 and TRBJ2-3, with 7 bases identical to TRBD1. The V gene's germline CDR1 is LGHNA and CDR2 YSLEER. The CDR3 covers 17 residues. With V trimmed by 1 base and J by 1 base, 8 bases remained unmatched. The chain's CDR3 is CASSQGNRDSRTDTQYF. CDR3 coding DNA: TGCGCCAGCAGCCAAGGGAATAGGGACAGCCGCACAGATACGCAGTATTTT.